This TCR beta chain was found in a study of Graves' ophthalmopathy and Graves' hyperthyroidism. Study at large: Upon initial diagnosis and before any treatment, peripheral blood was collected. General study results and limits: Most thyroid-expanded clonotypes exceeding 0.001 frequency were also found in blood.

The study excluded patients with other autoimmune diseases, uncontrolled infections, pregnancy or lactation. The PBMC fraction was derived from about 10 ml of fresh peripheral blood. The sequenced template was RNA, covering the TCR beta CDR3 region. Second-round multiplex PCR came after a first-round RT-PCR that employed HTBI primers. TCRdb fed the multiplex PCR reads into MiXCR, producing one record per CDR3 protein. The sample contains 650,000 to 900,000 distinct CDR3 sequences, around 40% of which appear only once. Germline V gene data show CDR1 as SEHNR and CDR2 as FQNEAQ (reference sequence). V was trimmed by 5 bases and J by 11 bases, leaving 18 bases between them. This CDR3 contains 14 residues. This clonotype was counted once. Its target is not known.

The V call is TRBV7-9, the J call TRBJ2-2, with a weak D call TRBD2 (5 bases). Sequenced: peripheral blood. This TCR came from an adult man with Graves' ophthalmopathy. CDR3 sequence (DNA): TGTGCCAGCAGCCGGGGAGCCGTCTCCTACGAGCTGTTTTTT. Its protein product is CASSRGAVSYELFF. Together with reference TRBV7-9 and TRBJ2-2, the CDR3 gives the full variable domain: DTGVSQNPRHKITKRGQNVTFRCDPISEHNRLYWYRQTLGQGPEFLTYFQNEAQLEKSRLLSDRFSAERPKGSFSTLEIQRTEQGDSAMYLCASSRGAVSYELFFGEGSRLTVL.